These 2 T cell receptor beta chains originate from one sample sequenced in a study of cytomegalovirus exposure and HLA in healthy donors (dated by TCRdb to the late 2010s). The receptor library was made with the immunoSEQ multiplex PCR assay. For the multiplex PCR, a mixture combining 60 forward primers for TCR Vbeta segments and 13 reverse primers for TCR Jbeta segments was used. Drawn from immuneACCESS, this table holds only the in-frame rearrangements with V and J called that TCRdb kept. Clones are partly lost; checked studies trace under half to an unresolved V gene and leave the rest unexplained. The sample contains some 130,000 clones, around 80% of them found a single time. The ten biggest clones cover around 7% of the sample. Sequencing input: PBMCs. These receptors were collected from a man aged 35 to 55 in good health and CMV-seropositive.

The chain couples TRBV7-8 to TRBJ1-1, with D tentatively TRBD1 (5 bases). CDR1 is SGHVS and CDR2 is FQNEAQ in the germline V gene. V gave up 1 base and J gave up 0 bases, with 12 bases separating them. This CDR3 has 16 residues. The CDR3 loop is CASSLGLQGLNTEAFF. In nucleotides, the CDR3 is TGTGCCAGCAGCTTAGGCCTCCAGGGCTTGAACACTGAAGCTTTCTTT. The variable domain in full, with the rest retrieved from reference TRBV7-8 and TRBJ1-1, is GAGVSQSPRYKVAKRGQDVALRCDPISGHVSLFWYQQALGQGPEFLTYFQNEAQLDKSGLPSDRFFAERPEGSVSTLKIQRTQQEDSAVYLCASSLGLQGLNTEAFFGQGTRLTVV.

This chain connects TRBV27 to TRBJ1-1; D not certain. CDR3 size: 14 residues. Trimming shortened V by 2 bases and J by 1 base, and 8 bases separated the two germline ends. Germline CDR1 and CDR2: MNHEY and SMNVEV (reference sequence). The CDR3: CASSLTRGNTEAFF. The CDR3, as DNA: TGTGCCAGCAGTTTAACTCGGGGGAACACTGAAGCTTTCTTT.